The 18 T cell receptor beta chains below come from one sample, sequenced in a study of cytomegalovirus exposure and HLA in healthy donors. Sequencing was performed with immunoSEQ multiplex PCR; in TCRdb, only in-frame clones are kept and a portion is missing. The sample records about 240,000 clones, about 90% being singletons. The specimen sequenced was PBMCs. Every receptor here comes from a woman aged 25-40 years in good health and CMV-seropositive.

The genes are TRBV14 and TRBJ2-5; 7 nucleotides agree with TRBD1. The CDR3 covers 17 residues. Germline CDR1 is SGHDN and CDR2 is FVKESK. V shed 2 bases, J shed 2 bases, and the junction held 11 bases outside the gene matches. As DNA, the CDR3 is TGTGCCAGCAGCCAACGTATTCAGACAGGGCTACAAGAGACCCAGTACTTC. It codes for CASSQRIQTGLQETQYF. Together with reference TRBV14 and TRBJ2-5, the CDR3 gives the full variable domain: EAGVTQFPSHSVIEKGQTVTLRCDPISGHDNLYWYRRVMGKEIKFLLHFVKESKQDESGMPNNRFLAERTGGTYSTLKVQPAELEDSGVYFCASSQRIQTGLQETQYFGPGTRLLVL.

The V call is TRBV6-6, the J call TRBJ1-1; D is possibly TRBD1 (6 bases). The CDR3 covers 13 residues. V was cut by 6 bases and J by 4 bases, with 12 bases left in between. Looked up from germline, CDR1 is MNHNY and CDR2 is SVGAGI (reference sequence). CDR3 residues: CASSQTGFTEAFF. CDR3 nucleotide sequence: TGTGCCAGCAGCCAAACAGGGTTCACTGAAGCTTTCTTT.

This clone was recorded once. J is TRBJ2-2 and V is TRBV6-1; D might be TRBD2 (6 bases). The CDR3 totals 13 residues. Trimming left V 6 bases short and J 6 bases short, with 11 bases between. CDR1 and CDR2 from the germline V gene are MNHNS and SASEGT. The CDR3 DNA is TGTGCCAGCAGATGGGGGGATCCCGGGGAGCTGTTTTTT. Its protein product is CASRWGDPGELFF.

The V gene is TRBV29-1, the J gene TRBJ1-1; 9 bases align to TRBD1. The CDR3 covers 13 residues. V gave up 7 bases and J gave up 6 bases; unmatched junction bases: 9. The germline V gene has CDR1 SQVTM and CDR2 ANQGSEA. The CDR3 nucleotides read TGCAGCGGCAAGGACAGGGGAGCCCCTGAAGCTTTCTTT. Translating it yields CSGKDRGAPEAFF.

The chain recombines TRBV5-1 with TRBJ1-2, with 7 bases aligning to TRBD1. This CDR3 spans 15 amino acids. Losses at the gene ends were 4 bases for V and 4 bases for J; bases not matched to a gene: 10. CDR1 is SGHRS, CDR2 YFSETQ, per germline. Here the CDR3 reads CASSITGALVYGYTF. The CDR3 DNA sequence: TGCGCCAGCAGCATAACAGGGGCCTTGGTCTATGGCTACACCTTC.

The chain carries TRBV6-5 and TRBJ2-7; 13 positions match TRBD2. The germline gives CDR1 MNHEY, CDR2 SVGAGI. V was clipped by 2 bases and J by 6 bases; unmatched bases: 1. The CDR3 consists of 14 residues. The CDR3 is CASSYGTSGIEQYF. The CDR3 coding sequence is TGTGCCAGCAGTTACGGGACTAGCGGGATCGAGCAGTACTTC.

The gene calls are TRBV5-6 and TRBJ1-2, with D hard to call. Germline V lookup: CDR1 SGHDT, CDR2 YYEEEE. CDR3 size: 13 residues. V lost 2 bases and J lost 6, with 11 bases in between. CDR3 in DNA: TGTGCCAGCAGCTTAAACCCCACTCATGGCTACACCTTC. Its protein product is CASSLNPTHGYTF.

The chain links TRBV28 to TRBJ2-7; 10 bases fit TRBD2. CDR1 is MDHEN and CDR2 is SYDVKM in the germline V gene. CDR3 length equals 15 residues. The junction had 7 bases not matched to a gene; V was cut back by 6 bases and J by 2 bases. In DNA, the CDR3 is TGTGCCAGCAGCCGTATGAGCGGGAGGGCCTACGAGCAGTACTTC. Protein sequence: CASSRMSGRAYEQYF.

This chain links TRBV30 with TRBJ2-1; the match to TRBD2 covers 7 bases. V lost 5 bases to trimming and J lost 0 bases; unmatched junction nucleotides: 4. Germline CDR1 reads GTSNPN; CDR2 reads SVGIG (reference sequence). The CDR3 covers 14 residues. The CDR3 bases are TGTGCCTGGGGGCGGGGGATCTCCTACAATGAGCAGTTCTTC. Translation gives CAWGRGISYNEQFF.

V and J are TRBV6-1 and TRBJ1-1, with 8 bases aligning to TRBD1. This CDR3 has 15 residues. The V and J ends lost 5 bases and 2 bases, in that order; junction bases with no gene match: 7. Per germline, CDR1 MNHNS and CDR2 SASEGT. The CDR3 region is CASSQRTGTNTEAFF. The CDR3 DNA follows: TGTGCCAGCAGTCAAAGGACAGGGACCAACACTGAAGCTTTCTTT.

This chain uses TRBV4-2 with TRBJ1-1; no clear D gene. The CDR3 extends over 21 amino acids. V lost 3 bases, J lost 1 base, and 30 bases lay in between. Per the germline V gene, CDR1 is LGHNA and CDR2 is YNFKEQ. The CDR3 is CASSQSSLMRGLAPANTEAFF. The CDR3 nucleotides read TGTGCCAGCAGCCAGAGTTCCTTGATGCGCGGTTTGGCCCCCGCGAACACTGAAGCTTTCTTT.

The genes are TRBV6-1 and TRBJ2-1; 11 bases match TRBD2. After removal of 8 bases from V and 7 bases from J, the junction contained 10 bases not matched to a gene. Germline V gene lookup returns CDR1 MNHNS and CDR2 SASEGT. The CDR3 extends over 15 amino acids. CDR3 coding DNA: TGTGCCAGCGGGGGACTAGCGGAGAGAGGGAATGAGCAGTTCTTC. It translates to CASGGLAERGNEQFF.

The chain is built from TRBV5-6 and TRBJ2-7; D is unclear. Germline V gene sequence: CDR1 SGHDT, CDR2 YYEEEE. The CDR3 has 13 amino acids. V was shortened by 0 bases and J by 4 bases, with 8 bases between the two germline ends. The CDR3 reads CASSLGSRYEQYF. DNA for the CDR3: TGTGCCAGCAGCTTGGGGAGCCGGTACGAGCAGTACTTC.

The count of this clone is one. The V call is TRBV7-8, the J call TRBJ2-1, with 11 bases that match TRBD1. Germline-derived CDR1 and CDR2 are SGHVS and FQNEAQ. J was trimmed by 0 bases and V by 5 bases; bases with no gene match: 9. The CDR3 totals 18 residues. The CDR3 DNA reads as TGTGCCAGCAGCCGTGGGACAGGGGGATCCAGCTCCTACAATGAGCAGTTCTTC. Protein sequence: CASSRGTGGSSSYNEQFF.

The V call is TRBV2, the J call TRBJ2-7; D perhaps matches TRBD2 (5 bases). Germline V lookup: CDR1 SNHLY, CDR2 FYNNEI. The length of the CDR3 is 12 residues. V shed 7 bases and J shed 0 bases, with 7 bases lying between them. The CDR3, as DNA: TGTGCCAGCACGGGAATCTCCTACGAGCAGTACTTC. It encodes CASTGISYEQYF.

The V and J genes are TRBV2 and TRBJ2-3; TRBD2 matches at 11 bases. The V segment lost 8 bases and the J segment 0 bases; nucleotides outside the gene matches: 13. Germline-derived CDR1 and CDR2 are SNHLY and FYNNEI. This CDR3 contains 18 residues. The CDR3 coding sequence is TGTGCCAGCTCAGGAGGCCTAGCGGGAGGCACTAGCACAGATACGCAGTATTTT. Amino acids: CASSGGLAGGTSTDTQYF.

The rearrangement joins TRBV5-1 to TRBJ2-7; tentative D call: TRBD2 (5 bases). The CDR3 has 13 residues. The V gene lost 4 bases and the J gene lost 3 bases, with 11 bases spanning the gap. Germline V gene lookup returns CDR1 SGHRS and CDR2 YFSETQ. For the CDR3, the DNA is TGCGCCAGCAGCCTAGCCACTATCTACGAGCAGTACTTC. Translation gives CASSLATIYEQYF. The entire variable domain, with the rest obtained from reference TRBV5-1 and TRBJ2-7, is as follows: KAGVTQTPRYLIKTRGQQVTLSCSPISGHRSVSWYQQTPGQGLQFLFEYFSETQRNKGNFPGRFSGRQFSNSRSEMNVSTLELGDSALYLCASSLATIYEQYFGPGTRLTVT.

The chain has TRBV2 and TRBJ1-3; 10 nucleotides agree with TRBD1. Unmatched junction bases numbered 6, after V lost 4 bases and J lost 3 bases. Germline V gene data show CDR1 as SNHLY and CDR2 as FYNNEI. The CDR3 sequence is 16 residues long. CDR3 loop: CASSVGTGVVGNTIYF. The CDR3 DNA reads TGTGCCAGCAGTGTAGGGACAGGGGTTGTTGGAAACACCATATATTTT.